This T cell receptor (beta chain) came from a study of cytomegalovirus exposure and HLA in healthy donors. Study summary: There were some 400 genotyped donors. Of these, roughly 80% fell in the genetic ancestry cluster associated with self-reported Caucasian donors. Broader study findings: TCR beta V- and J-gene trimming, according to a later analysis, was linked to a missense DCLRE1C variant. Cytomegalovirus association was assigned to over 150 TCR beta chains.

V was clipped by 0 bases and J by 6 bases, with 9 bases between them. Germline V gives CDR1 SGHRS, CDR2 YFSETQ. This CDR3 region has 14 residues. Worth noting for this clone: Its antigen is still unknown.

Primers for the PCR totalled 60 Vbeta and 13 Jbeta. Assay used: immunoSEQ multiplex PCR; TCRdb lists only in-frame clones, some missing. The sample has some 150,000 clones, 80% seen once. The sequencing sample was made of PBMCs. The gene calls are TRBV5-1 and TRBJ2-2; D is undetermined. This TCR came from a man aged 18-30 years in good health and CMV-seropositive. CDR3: CASSLDLLAGELFF. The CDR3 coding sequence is TGCGCCAGCAGCTTGGATCTTCTAGCCGGGGAGCTGTTTTTT.